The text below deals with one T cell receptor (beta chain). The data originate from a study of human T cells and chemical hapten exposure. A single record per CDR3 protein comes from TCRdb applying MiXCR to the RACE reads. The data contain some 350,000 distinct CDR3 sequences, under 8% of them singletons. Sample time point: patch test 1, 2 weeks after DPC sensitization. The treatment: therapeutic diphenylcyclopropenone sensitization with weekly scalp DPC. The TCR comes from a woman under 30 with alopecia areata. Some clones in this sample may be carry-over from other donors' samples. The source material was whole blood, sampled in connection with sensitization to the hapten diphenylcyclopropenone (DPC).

CDR3 DNA: TGTGCCAGCAGCCCTTGGACTAGCGGGGGGAGGACCGGGGAGCTGTTTTTT. Encoded protein: CASSPWTSGGRTGELFF. The chain links TRBV3-1 to TRBJ2-2, with TRBD2 matching over 14 bases. With V trimmed by 4 bases and J by 5 bases, 6 bases remained unmatched. The CDR3 is 17 amino acids. Germline-derived CDR1 and CDR2 are LGHDT and YNNKEL (reference sequence).